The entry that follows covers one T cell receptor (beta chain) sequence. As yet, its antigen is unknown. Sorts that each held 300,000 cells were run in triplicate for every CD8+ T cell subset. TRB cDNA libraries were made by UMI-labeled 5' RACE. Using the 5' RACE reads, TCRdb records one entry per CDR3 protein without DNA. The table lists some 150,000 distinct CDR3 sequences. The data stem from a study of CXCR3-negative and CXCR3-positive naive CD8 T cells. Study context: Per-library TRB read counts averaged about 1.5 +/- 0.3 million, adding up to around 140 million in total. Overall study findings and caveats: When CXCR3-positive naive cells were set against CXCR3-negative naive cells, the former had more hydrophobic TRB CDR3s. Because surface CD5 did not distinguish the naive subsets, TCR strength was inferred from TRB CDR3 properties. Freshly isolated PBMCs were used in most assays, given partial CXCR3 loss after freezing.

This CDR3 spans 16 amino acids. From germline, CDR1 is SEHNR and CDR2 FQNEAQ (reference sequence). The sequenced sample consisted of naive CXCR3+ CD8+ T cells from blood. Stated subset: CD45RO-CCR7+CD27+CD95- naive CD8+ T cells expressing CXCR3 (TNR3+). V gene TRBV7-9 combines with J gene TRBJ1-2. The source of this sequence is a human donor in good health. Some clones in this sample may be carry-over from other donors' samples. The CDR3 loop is CASIDVSMQPTYGYTF. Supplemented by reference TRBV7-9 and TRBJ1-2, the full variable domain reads DTGVSQNPRHKITKRGQNVTFRCDPISEHNRLYWYRQTLGQGPEFLTYFQNEAQLEKSRLLSDRFSAERPKGSFSTLEIQRTEQGDSAMYLCASIDVSMQPTYGYTFGSGTRLTVV.